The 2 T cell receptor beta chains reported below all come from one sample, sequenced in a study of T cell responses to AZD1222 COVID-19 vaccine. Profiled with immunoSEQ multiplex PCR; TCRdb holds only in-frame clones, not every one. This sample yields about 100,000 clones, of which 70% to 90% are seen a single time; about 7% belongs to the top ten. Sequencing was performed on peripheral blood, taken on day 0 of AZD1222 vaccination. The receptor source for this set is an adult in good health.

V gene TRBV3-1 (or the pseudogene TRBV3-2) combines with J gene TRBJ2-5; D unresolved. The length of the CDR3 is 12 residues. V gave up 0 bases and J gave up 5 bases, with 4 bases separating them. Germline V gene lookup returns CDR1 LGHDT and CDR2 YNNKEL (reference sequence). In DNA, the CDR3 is TGTGCCAGCAGCCAAGATGAGGAGACCCAGTACTTC. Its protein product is CASSQDEETQYF.

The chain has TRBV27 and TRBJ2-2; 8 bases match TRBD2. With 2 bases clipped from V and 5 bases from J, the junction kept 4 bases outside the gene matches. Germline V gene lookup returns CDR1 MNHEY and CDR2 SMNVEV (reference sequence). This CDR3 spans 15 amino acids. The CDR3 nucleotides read TGTGCCAGCAGTTTACAACTAGCGGAAACCGGGGAGCTGTTTTTT. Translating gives CASSLQLAETGELFF.